The source of this TCR beta chain is a study of blood T cell repertoires in COVID-19. The ends lost 4 bases at V and 3 bases at J; junction bases unmatched: 3. In germline, CDR1 is SGHDT, CDR2 YYEEEE. The CDR3 spans 14 residues. The table came from immunoSEQ multiplex PCR; TCRdb's copy has only in-frame clones and leaves some out. The table includes around 310,000 clones, approximately 89% detected once. This clone is a singleton in its sample. Sample: PBMCs or T cells enriched from blood (not recorded which). The receptor's source is a woman under 40 who had recovered from COVID-19. This sequence joins TRBV5-6 and TRBJ1-1, with 10 bases that match TRBD1. For the CDR3, the DNA is TGTGCCAGCAGCCTGGACAGGGGGGACACTGAAGCTTTCTTT. It is translated as CASSLDRGDTEAFF.